This T cell receptor (beta chain) was sequenced in a study of blood T cell repertoires in COVID-19. Assay used: immunoSEQ multiplex PCR; TCRdb lists only in-frame clones, some missing. The table lists 200,000 to 250,000 clones, roughly 80% of them singletons, with less than 6% in the top ten. Germline values: CDR1 KGHSH, CDR2 LQKENI. This CDR3 spans 12 amino acids. The germline V and J ends were trimmed by 3 bases and 8 bases, with 10 bases remaining between them. The source is a woman in her seventies with COVID-19, enrolled during active disease. The rearrangement links TRBV18 to TRBJ1-2; the D is unclear. Material for sequencing was peripheral blood. The CDR3 spells CASSPNREGYTF. In DNA form, the CDR3 reads TGTGCCAGCTCACCCAACCGGGAAGGCTACACCTTC.